The following is a T cell receptor beta chain sequence with its context. Its antigen remains unidentified. Within one base of it there is no much larger clone, and no base qualities were kept. According to the study, the label for this sample's time point signals: baseline before first vaccination. Vaccinee samples were obtained from the UK trials COV001 and COV002, which included a single-blind randomized controlled phase 2/3 trial of AZD1222 (ChAdOx1 nCoV-19) in healthy adults. For TCRbeta chain sequencing, PBMC samples from trial participants were taken at day 0 and at day 28 after the second dose. The CDR3 regions of human TCRbeta chains were analyzed by immunosequencing. Processing in the source paper ran as follows. TCRs in the repertoires were matched against a reference library of SARS-CoV-2-specific TCRs that had been generated with the MIRA antigen-specificity platform. Breadth meant the fraction of unique TCRs that were SARS-CoV-2-associated, whereas depth meant the fraction of total T cells that were SARS-CoV-2-associated. Each spike-specific TCR was assigned to its reactive spike region and to a CD4 or CD8 class using the MIRA data. Log10-transformed breadth and depth values were compared by one-way ANOVA with Sidak's multiple comparisons tests. As stored in TCRdb, this immuneACCESS dataset retains in-frame rearrangements with V and J assigned. A fraction of the clones does not appear; measured against another copy, unresolved V genes explain less than half of the discrepancy, and the remainder lacks a known reason. V, J and clone size are those of that table, while D and trimming were read from the DNA. The table for this sample lists roughly 83,000 clones; roughly 86% of them were counted only once. The ten top clones hold about 8.7% of the sample.

V and J lose 5 bases and 2 bases, and a span of 19 bases separates them. Sequences SGHTA (CDR1) and FQGNSA (CDR2) are obtained from the germline V gene. Counted from cysteine to phenylalanine, this CDR3 has 17 amino acids. This entry keeps only the CDR3 DNA: 51 bases, framed from base 1. The sample belongs to a study of T cell responses to AZD1222 COVID-19 vaccine (dated by TCRdb to about 2021). Describing the broader study: Because spike-specific TCR depth and breadth did not differ between the two schedules, AZD1222 recipients who got a second dose at roughly 4 weeks were pooled with those who got a second dose at roughly 12 weeks. A total of 233 trial participants underwent TCR sequencing, of whom some 210 received two doses of AZD1222 and some 26 received two doses of the MenACWY control vaccine. Trial participants were enrolled into age subgroups of 18-55, 56-69 and 70-plus years, which contained around 150, 29 and 61 TCR-sequenced participants, respectively. On the study overall, not on this receptor specifically: Vaccine-associated CD4 TCRs spanned the whole spike protein, with dominant responses in regions 160-218 and 743-854. Conclusions about previously exposed vaccinees were limited because only a handful of AZD1222 recipients were SARS-CoV-2 seropositive at baseline. The 56-69-year group was small, and its depth increase did not reach significance, likely because of low power. Nearly half of unique spike-specific TCRs reportedly recognized epitopes outside regions mutated in the B.1.351 and B.1.1.7 variants. Participants were mostly white British and included more females than males, and it was suggested by the authors that clonal diversity may have been underestimated. Because no day 14 peak-response samples were available, repertoires were characterized only after the peak T cell response. After two AZD1222 doses, spike-specific TCR breadth and depth were significantly higher than at day 0 and than in MenACWY recipients.

The clonotype was recovered from an adult in good health. The starting material was peripheral blood, obtained on day 0 of AZD1222 vaccination. The sequence is built from TRBV7-2 and TRBJ2-1, with TRBD2 as a weak D call on 7 bases. The CDR3 has the sequence CASSLRGGSGPYNEQFF. The nucleotide sequence is given as TGTGCCAGCAGCCTAAGGGGGGGTAGCGGCCCCTACAATGAGCAGTTCTTC. Supplemented by the reference TRBV7-2 and TRBJ2-1 proteins around the CDR3, the complete variable domain is GAGVSQSPSNKVTEKGKDVELRCDPISGHTALYWYRQSLGQGLEFLIYFQGNSAPDKSGLPSDRFSAERTGGSVSTLTIQRTQQEDSAVYLCASSLRGGSGPYNEQFFGPGTRLTVL.